This entry lists 28 T cell receptor beta chains sequenced from one sample in a study of T cells in Graves' hyperthyroidism and ophthalmopathy. RNA transcripts gave rise to amplified TCR beta CDR3 regions. HTBI primers were the set used in a first-round RT-PCR of the TCR CDR3. TCRdb called the multiplex PCR reads again in MiXCR, with one record for every CDR3 protein. Counted here are about 350,000 distinct CDR3 sequences, 15% to 20% occurring once; the ten biggest clones make up 34%. Sequencing was carried out using blood. These receptors originate from a woman aged 25 to 39 with Graves' hyperthyroidism that later progressed to Graves' ophthalmopathy.

This clonotype was detected only a few times. The chain carries TRBV10-1 and TRBJ1-5; tentative D call: TRBD1 (6 bases). V lost 4 bases to trimming and J lost 5 bases, with 6 bases between them. This CDR3 is built from 12 residues. Germline CDR1 and CDR2: WNHNN and SYGVQD (reference sequence). CDR3 amino acids: CASSAGDQPQHF. The CDR3 bases are TGCGCCAGCAGTGCAGGGGATCAGCCCCAGCATTTT.

The V call is TRBV27, the J call TRBJ1-4, with D possibly matching TRBD1 (5 bases). The CDR3 consists of 15 residues. Germline CDR1 MNHEY, CDR2 SMNVEV (reference sequence). The germline V and J ends were trimmed by 1 base and 2 bases, with 8 bases remaining between them. CDR3 DNA sequence: TGTGCCAGCAGTTTATACGGGGGGACTAATGAAAAACTGTTTTTT. It yields the protein CASSLYGGTNEKLFF.

In this sample, this clonotype turned up many times. CDR3 residues: CASKGMNTEAFF. The DNA of the CDR3 is TGTGCCAGCAAAGGGATGAACACTGAAGCTTTCTTT. V usage is TRBV28 and J usage is TRBJ1-1, with unresolved D. The CDR3 has 12 residues. V was clipped by 7 bases and J by 0 bases, with 6 bases between them. Germline V gives CDR1 MDHEN, CDR2 SYDVKM.

In its sample, this clonotype was seen a few times. V and J are TRBV4-1 and TRBJ1-4; no reliable D call. V lost 2 bases, J lost 6 bases, and 22 bases lay in between. The CDR3 extends over 18 amino acids. The germline V gene encodes CDR1 MGHRA and CDR2 YSYEKL. The CDR3 region is CASSQQELVSGIDEKLFF. DNA for the CDR3: TGCGCCAGCAGCCAACAAGAGTTGGTTTCAGGAATCGATGAAAAACTGTTTTTT.

This clonotype was seen only once. The chain couples TRBV18 to TRBJ1-6, with TRBD1 matching over 7 bases. The germline V gene encodes CDR1 KGHSH and CDR2 LQKENI. The CDR3 covers 15 residues. Losses at the gene ends were 3 bases for V and 5 bases for J; bases not matched to a gene: 4. Here the CDR3 reads CASSPTTGHNSPLHF. The CDR3 nucleotides read TGTGCCAGCTCACCGACGACAGGGCATAATTCACCCCTCCACTTT.

This clonotype was recorded many times. The chain combines TRBV4-1 with TRBJ2-7, with 7 bases fitting TRBD1. V trimming: 3 bases; J trimming: 4 bases; junction bases outside the gene matches: 15. CDR1 is MGHRA and CDR2 is YSYEKL in the germline V gene. CDR3 size: 17 residues. The CDR3 spells CASSHRDGGDRLYEQYF. The CDR3 nucleotides are TGCGCCAGCAGCCACCGCGATGGTGGGGACAGACTGTACGAGCAGTACTTC.

At least ten counts were recorded for this clonotype. The rearrangement joins TRBV7-9 to TRBJ2-5; 8 positions agree with TRBD1. This CDR3 is 14 amino acids long. With V trimmed by 6 bases and J by 5 bases, 8 bases remained unmatched. Germline V lookup: CDR1 SEHNR, CDR2 FQNEAQ (reference sequence). CDR3: CASRGTGAWETQYF. The DNA of the CDR3 is TGTGCCAGCAGGGGGACAGGCGCGTGGGAGACCCAGTACTTC.

This clonotype showed up just a few times. A read error may be the cause here, since a much bigger clone is one base away. The chain combines TRBV3-1 with TRBJ2-5, with D perhaps assigned TRBD1 or TRBD2 (6 bases each). Germline V gives CDR1 LGHDT, CDR2 YNNKEL (reference sequence). The CDR3 totals 19 residues. Trimming stripped 0 bases from V and 9 bases from J, with 29 bases between. The CDR3 DNA reads as TGTGCCAGCAGCCAAGATTCGTCGCCCGGGGGCCCTTTCCAGGAGGCCCAGTACTTC. As protein: CASSQDSSPGGPFQEAQYF.

This clonotype has at least ten counts. The gene calls are TRBV6-1 and TRBJ2-3; D is undetermined. Germline CDR1 MNHNS, CDR2 SASEGT. V was clipped by 1 base and J by 5 bases, with 13 bases between them. The CDR3 runs to 15 residues. The CDR3 coding sequence is TGTGCCAGCAGTGAAGGGTCTCGCAGAGGAGATACGCAGTATTTT. It translates to CASSEGSRRGDTQYF.

The gene calls are TRBV29-1 and TRBJ2-1; D gene uncertain. Germline assignment: CDR1 SQVTM and CDR2 ANQGSEA. V was clipped by 7 bases and J by 8 bases, with 12 bases between them. This CDR3 region has 11 residues. CDR3: CSAGSGDEQFF. CDR3 nucleotide sequence: TGCAGCGCCGGATCAGGCGATGAGCAGTTCTTC.

This clonotype has ten or more counts. An end of the junction differs from the germline gene, which may be a read error. The chain employs TRBV28 and TRBJ2-7; possibly TRBD2 for D (6 bases). CDR1 and CDR2 (germline): MDHEN, SYDVKM. This CDR3 region has 12 residues. CDR3 protein: CALGGNSYEQYF. The CDR3, as DNA: TGCGCCCTGGGGGGAAATTCGTACGAGCAGTACTTC.

Comments on this clonotype: Since a much larger clone is just one base distant, this may be a read error. The J gene is TRBJ1-1, the V gene TRBV6-1; D is unclear. The V gene's germline CDR1 is MNHNS and CDR2 SASEGT. The ends were cut back, 8 bases at V and 2 bases at J, with 18 bases in the middle. CDR3 length: 15 amino acids. The CDR3 sequence is CASGGLSVGNTEAFF. As DNA, the CDR3 is TGTGCCAGCGGTGGTTTGAGCGTGGGCAACACTGAAGCTTTCTTT.

This clonotype was seen repeatedly, ten times or more. The chain has TRBV12-3 or TRBV12-4 and TRBJ2-7, with 7 nucleotides matching TRBD1. CDR3 length: 15 residues. Trimming took 4 bases from V and 5 from J; bases not matched to a gene: 11. As DNA, the CDR3 is TGTGCCAGCAGTTCTCCCCCGACAGGGCTGAACGAGCAGTACTTC. Its translation: CASSSPPTGLNEQYF.

Only a few counts were recorded for this clonotype. The chain employs TRBV6-1 and TRBJ2-7; D call uncertain. The CDR3 consists of 13 residues. Germline V CDR1 and CDR2: MNHNS, SASEGT. Deletions cut 9 bases from V and 1 base from J, with 13 bases between. The CDR3 DNA sequence: TGTGCCAGTTTCGATTGGGATTCCTACGAGCAGTACTTC. It translates to CASFDWDSYEQYF.

This clonotype was recorded a few times. CDR3 in amino acids: CASSQAVTVRVNSPLHF. The CDR3 DNA follows: TGCGCCAGCAGCCAAGCTGTGACAGTTAGAGTTAATTCACCCCTCCACTTT. The chain uses TRBV4-1 and TRBJ1-6, with D perhaps matching TRBD1 (5 bases). The CDR3 runs 17 residues. Germline V CDR1 and CDR2: MGHRA, YSYEKL. V lost 1 base and J lost 6, with 16 bases in between.

The chain links TRBV6-2 or TRBV6-3 to TRBJ2-2; TRBD2 agrees at 7 bases. Trimming removed 7 bases from V and 5 bases from J; junction bases left unmatched: 4. The CDR3 is made up of 13 amino acids. Germline loops: CDR1 MNHEY, CDR2 SVGEGT. CDR3 in amino acids: CASKLLATGELFF. The CDR3 region has the DNA TGTGCCAGCAAGCTACTAGCGACCGGGGAGCTGTTTTTT.

This clonotype occurred a few times. The rearrangement joins TRBV5-1 to TRBJ1-5, with D maybe TRBD1 (5 bases). Trimming removed 1 base from V and 3 bases from J, with 11 bases in between. Germline CDR1 reads SGHRS; CDR2 reads YFSETQ. The CDR3 runs to 15 residues. The DNA of the CDR3 is TGCGCCAGCAGCTTGATTGGGGGATTCAATCAGCCCCAGCATTTT. Translation gives CASSLIGGFNQPQHF.

This clonotype was counted at least ten times. This chain joins TRBV6-1 and TRBJ2-1, with TRBD1 matching over 7 bases. This CDR3 contains 17 residues. V lost 5 bases and J lost 0; bases outside the gene matches: 10. The germline CDR1 and CDR2 sequences are MNHNS and SASEGT. The chain's CDR3 is CASSYLDRLSSYNEQFF. The CDR3 nucleotides read TGTGCCAGCAGTTACTTGGACAGGTTGAGCTCCTACAATGAGCAGTTCTTC.

This clonotype has a count of ten or more. V gene TRBV6-2 or TRBV6-3 combines with J gene TRBJ2-7; D is uncertain. The CDR3 sequence is 15 residues long. Trimming pared 0 bases from V and 5 bases from J, leaving 14 bases between. From germline, CDR1 is MNHEY and CDR2 SVGEGT. The CDR3 DNA reads TGTGCCAGCAGTTACTCCGTGGGCGAAGACAACGAGCAGTACTTC. Translated, it gives CASSYSVGEDNEQYF.

This clonotype showed up just a few times. One end of the junction does not line up with germline, which may come from a read error. The chain recombines TRBV5-1 with TRBJ2-2; 11 bases match TRBD2. Germline loops: CDR1 SGHRS, CDR2 YFSETQ. This CDR3 spans 17 amino acids. The CDR3 DNA reads as TGCGCCAGCAGCTTCTTTATAGCGGGAGGGCCGAACGGGGAGCTGGTTTTT. Amino acids: CASSFFIAGGPNGELVF.

This clonotype came up many times. The rearrangement joins TRBV7-9 to TRBJ2-1; D is unclear. Trimming removed 5 bases from V and 2 bases from J, with 7 bases in between. Germline values: CDR1 SEHNR, CDR2 FQNEAQ (reference sequence). This CDR3 comprises 13 residues. Written as DNA, the CDR3 is TGTGCCAGCAGCCCGCGGCCCTACAATGAGCAGTTCTTC. Encoded protein: CASSPRPYNEQFF.

This clonotype was recorded at least ten times. The chain uses TRBV20-1 and TRBJ2-7, with 11 nucleotides matching TRBD2. The CDR3 loop spans 14 amino acids. Germline lookup yields CDR1 DFQATT and CDR2 SNEGSKA (reference sequence). The V and J ends lost 6 bases and 9 bases, in that order; junction bases with no gene match: 13. CDR3 sequence reads: CSAFLTSGTSAQYF. CDR3 DNA sequence: TGCAGTGCCTTCCTGACTAGCGGGACTTCCGCGCAGTACTTC.

This clonotype was observed many times. The chain has TRBV5-1 and TRBJ2-7, with D unclear. Per the germline V gene, CDR1 is SGHRS and CDR2 is YFSETQ. V was shortened by 2 bases and J by 4 bases, with 10 bases between the two germline ends. This CDR3 has 13 residues. CDR3 residues: CASSFNWGYEQYF. The CDR3 DNA reads TGCGCCAGCAGCTTTAATTGGGGATACGAGCAGTACTTC.

The chain employs TRBV12-3 or TRBV12-4 and TRBJ2-2; TRBD1 matches at 10 bases. The V gene end was trimmed by 6 bases and the J gene end by 7 bases; junction bases not matched to a gene: 11. The CDR3 contains 16 residues. DNA of the CDR3: TGTGCCAGCAGACACTCCGGGACAGGGGTTATCGGGGAGCTGTTTTTT. Its translation: CASRHSGTGVIGELFF.

With respect to this clonotype: A read error may be the cause here, since a much bigger clone is one base away. This sequence joins TRBV12-3 or TRBV12-4 and TRBJ1-1; D remains ambiguous. The V end was cut by 2 bases, the J end by 0 bases, with 7 bases between. CDR3 length: 14 residues. The CDR3 reads CASSLIRLNTEAFF. The CDR3 DNA is TGTGCCAGCAGTTTAATACGGTTGAACACTGAAGCTTTCTTT.

Many counts were recorded for this clonotype. V is TRBV7-8 and J is TRBJ2-1; D possibly corresponds to TRBD1 (6 bases). The CDR3 extends over 14 amino acids. V dropped 5 bases and J dropped 9 bases, with 17 bases sitting between them. Germline loops: CDR1 SGHVS, CDR2 FQNEAQ. CDR3 sequence: CASSTRTAAGEQFF. The CDR3 DNA reads as TGTGCCAGCAGCACCCGGACAGCAGCTGGTGAGCAGTTCTTC.

Only a few counts were recorded for this clonotype. The J gene is TRBJ2-1, the V gene TRBV5-1; 12 bases fit TRBD2. Germline values: CDR1 SGHRS, CDR2 YFSETQ. V trimming: 0 bases; J trimming: 0 bases; junction bases outside the gene matches: 1. The CDR3 contains 17 residues. CDR3 coding DNA: TGCGCCAGCAGCTTGGGGACTAGCGGGGCCTCCTACAATGAGCAGTTCTTC. Residues: CASSLGTSGASYNEQFF.

This clonotype was counted a few times. The rearrangement uses TRBV20-1 and TRBJ1-4; no firm D call. V lost 5 bases and J lost 8, with 15 bases in between. CDR1 and CDR2 (germline): DFQATT, SNEGSKA (reference sequence). The CDR3 is made up of 13 amino acids. CDR3 nucleotide sequence: TGCAGTGCTCCCGACGGAGGAGGGGAAAAACTGTTTTTT. Protein product: CSAPDGGGEKLFF.